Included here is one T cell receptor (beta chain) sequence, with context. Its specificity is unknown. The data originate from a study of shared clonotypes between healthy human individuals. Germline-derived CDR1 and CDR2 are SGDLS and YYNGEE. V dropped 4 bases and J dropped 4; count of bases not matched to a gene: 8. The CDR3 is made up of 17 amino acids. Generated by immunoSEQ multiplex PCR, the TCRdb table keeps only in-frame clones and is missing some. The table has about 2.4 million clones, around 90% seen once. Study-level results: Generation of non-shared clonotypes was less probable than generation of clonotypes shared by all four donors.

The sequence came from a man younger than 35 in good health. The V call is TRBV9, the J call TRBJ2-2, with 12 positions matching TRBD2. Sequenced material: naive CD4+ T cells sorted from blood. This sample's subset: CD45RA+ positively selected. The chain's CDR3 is CASSPAGTSGLTGELFF. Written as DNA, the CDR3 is TGTGCCAGCAGCCCCGCCGGGACTAGCGGGCTCACCGGGGAGCTGTTTTTT.